These T cell receptor beta chains were read from a single sample in a study of cytomegalovirus exposure and HLA in healthy donors. Here immunoSEQ multiplex PCR was the method, and the copy in TCRdb shows in-frame clones only, minus some. The sample yields 150,000 to 200,000 clones, roughly 80% seen once. The sequenced material came from PBMCs. These receptors were obtained from a female donor in good health and CMV-seronegative. Both conserved end residues are part of each CDR3. The D gene is left open where the match is weak. Size tells how often a clone was seen (once, few, many) or the class of an expanded clone, and some rows leave it out.

NA | NA | TRBJ2-7 | TRBV7-6 | CASSLRRFGDEQYF | TGTGCCAGCAGCTTAAGGCGGTTTGGCGACGAGCAGTACTTC
TRBD2 | NA | TRBJ2-5 | TRBV5-4 | CASSLKWLAGGPEAGQYF | TGTGCCAGCAGCTTGAAGTGGCTAGCGGGGGGCCCGGAGGCGGGCCAGTACTTC
NA | NA | TRBJ2-3 | TRBV9 | CASAVASPRDTQYF | TGTGCCAGCGCGGTAGCGTCCCCCCGGGATACGCAGTATTTT
TRBD1 | NA | TRBJ2-7 | TRBV19 | CASRDGQGIDIEQYF | TGTGCCAGTAGGGACGGACAGGGAATAGACATCGAGCAGTACTTC
NA | NA | TRBJ1-3 | TRBV21-1 | CASSGLDRERNTIYF | TGTGCCAGCAGCGGATTGGACAGGGAGAGAAACACCATATATTTT
NA | NA | TRBJ1-2 | TRBV4-3 | CASSQDMDSGNYGYTF | TGCGCCAGCAGCCAAGATATGGACAGTGGAAACTATGGCTACACCTTC
TRBD1 | NA | TRBJ2-1 | TRBV5-4 | CASSIDRAGGEQFF | TGTGCCAGCAGCATTGACAGGGCGGGCGGGGAGCAGTTCTTC
TRBD1 | NA | TRBJ1-1 | TRBV7-2 | CASSTWTGGRRTEAFF | TGTGCCAGCAGCACTTGGACAGGGGGCAGGAGGACTGAAGCTTTCTTT
NA | once | TRBJ1-1 | TRBV6-6 | CASSYGRGMNTEAFF | TGTGCCAGCAGTTACGGGAGGGGAATGAACACTGAAGCTTTCTTT
TRBD2 | NA | TRBJ2-3 | TRBV7-9 | CASSLVAGVDTQYF | TGTGCCAGCAGCTTAGTAGCGGGAGTAGATACGCAGTATTTT
NA | NA | TRBJ1-1 | TRBV9 | CASSPTGLSTEAFF | TGTGCCAGCAGCCCCACAGGGCTGAGCACTGAAGCTTTCTTT
NA | NA | TRBJ2-7 | TRBV2 | CASSVEGKSSYEQYF | TGTGCCAGCAGCGTCGAGGGCAAAAGCTCCTACGAGCAGTACTTC
NA | NA | TRBJ2-3 | TRBV27 | CASSLERVADTQYF | TGTGCCAGCAGTTTAGAGAGGGTCGCAGATACGCAGTATTTT
NA | NA | TRBJ1-4 | TRBV9 | CASSVGTVRSEKLFF | TGTGCCAGCAGCGTAGGGACAGTCCGCAGTGAAAAACTGTTTTTT